A selection of T cell receptor beta chains follows, all from one sample in a study of T cell responses to AZD1222 COVID-19 vaccine. Profiled with immunoSEQ multiplex PCR; TCRdb holds only in-frame clones, not every one. This sample has more than 120,000 clones, with approximately 86% found just once. The specimen comprised peripheral blood, sampled 28 days after the second dose of the MenACWY control vaccine. Receptor source: an adult who received the MenACWY meningococcal vaccine as a control. Both conserved end residues are part of each CDR3. The D gene is left open where the match is weak. Rows may omit the clone size; those that give it use once, few, many or a size class.

size,V,J,D,CDR3,DNA
NA,TRBV24-1,TRBJ1-1,TRBD1,CATSDGGQGDTEAFF,TGTGCCACCAGTGATGGTGGACAGGGGGACACTGAAGCTTTCTTT
few,TRBV11-2,TRBJ1-6,NA,CASSLDSPLHF,TGTGCCAGCAGCTTAGATTCACCCCTCCACTTT
NA,TRBV7-3,TRBJ1-1,NA,CASSLNPAANTEAFF,TGTGCCAGCAGCTTAAATCCGGCTGCGAACACTGAAGCTTTCTTT
NA,TRBV6-5,TRBJ1-3,NA,CASSYARGYGNTIYF,TGTGCCAGCAGTTACGCACGTGGGTACGGAAACACCATATATTTT
NA,TRBV18,TRBJ1-6,TRBD1,CASSPRQGDNSPLHF,TGTGCCAGCTCCCCCCGACAGGGCGATAATTCACCCCTCCACTTT
once,TRBV19,TRBJ1-4,NA,CASSIWQGNEKLFF,TGTGCCAGTAGTATTTGGCAGGGTAATGAAAAACTGTTTTTT
NA,TRBV29-1,TRBJ2-3,NA,CSVPSEAGDTDTQYF,TGCAGCGTCCCTAGTGAGGCTGGGGACACAGATACGCAGTATTTT
NA,TRBV12-3/TRBV12-4,TRBJ2-7,NA,CASSQISYEQYF,TGTGCCAGCAGTCAAATCTCCTACGAGCAGTACTTC
NA,TRBV19,TRBJ2-5,TRBD2,CASSPSGGTQGAQYF,TGTGCCAGTAGTCCTAGCGGGGGGACCCAGGGGGCCCAGTACTTC
NA,TRBV18,TRBJ1-1,NA,CASSPLRDTEAFF,TGTGCCAGCTCACCTTTGAGGGACACTGAAGCTTTCTTT
NA,TRBV25-1,TRBJ2-7,TRBD1,CASSTDRGYEQYF,TGTGCCAGCAGTACGGACAGGGGCTACGAGCAGTACTTC
NA,TRBV15,TRBJ1-4,NA,CATSSGSRESEKLFF,TGTGCCACCAGCAGCGGATCCAGGGAGAGTGAAAAACTGTTTTTT
NA,TRBV28,TRBJ1-1,NA,CATLPSGFTEAFF,TGTGCCACATTGCCCTCAGGGTTCACTGAAGCTTTCTTT
NA,TRBV28,TRBJ2-5,TRBD2,CASSLLAGAQETQYF,TGTGCCAGCAGTTTACTAGCGGGAGCCCAAGAGACCCAGTACTTC
NA,TRBV2,TRBJ1-5,NA,CASSETASNQPQHF,TGTGCCAGCAGTGAGACGGCTAGCAATCAGCCCCAGCATTTT
NA,TRBV7-9,TRBJ1-3,NA,CASSNRDTRFGGNTIYF,TGTGCCAGCAGCAACCGGGACACCCGCTTTGGAGGAAACACCATATATTTT
NA,TRBV30,TRBJ1-4,NA,CAWSTSGATNEKLFF,TGTGCCTGGAGTACCTCGGGGGCAACTAATGAAAAACTGTTTTTT
NA,TRBV28,TRBJ1-5,TRBD1,CASSLRRGPGNQPQHF,TGTGCCAGCAGTTTAAGGAGGGGGCCTGGCAATCAGCCCCAGCATTTT
NA,TRBV2,TRBJ1-1,NA,CASSVRGRNTEAFF,TGTGCCAGCAGTGTAAGGGGTCGGAACACTGAAGCTTTCTTT
NA,TRBV10-3,TRBJ1-5,NA,CAISGQDNQPQHF,TGTGCCATCAGTGGTCAGGACAATCAGCCCCAGCATTTT
NA,TRBV7-3,TRBJ2-2,TRBD2,CASSFAGGANTGELFF,TGTGCCAGCAGCTTCGCGGGAGGGGCGAACACCGGGGAGCTGTTTTTT
NA,TRBV18,TRBJ2-7,TRBD2,CASSRGGLYSYEQYF,TGTGCCAGCTCGCGGGGGGGGCTATACTCCTACGAGCAGTACTTC
NA,TRBV18,TRBJ1-1,NA,CASQEGRDTEAFF,TGTGCCAGTCAGGAGGGTCGGGACACTGAAGCTTTCTTT
NA,TRBV2,TRBJ2-1,TRBD1,CASSDRGNEQFF,TGTGCCAGCAGCGACAGGGGTAATGAGCAGTTCTTC
few,TRBV4-3,TRBJ2-3,NA,CASSPERRDLSTDTQYF,TGCGCCAGCAGCCCTGAAAGGAGGGACTTGAGCACAGATACGCAGTATTTT
NA,TRBV28,TRBJ1-4,NA,CASSSLGGGSEKLFF,TGTGCCAGCAGTTCGCTCGGCGGGGGCAGTGAAAAACTGTTTTTT
NA,TRBV11-2,TRBJ1-6,NA,CASSLGAGGGAPLHF,TGTGCCAGCAGCTTAGGGGCGGGGGGCGGGGCACCCCTCCACTTT
NA,TRBV21-1,TRBJ2-7,NA,CASSKVQFRSYEQYF,TGTGCCAGCAGCAAAGTACAGTTCCGATCCTACGAGCAGTACTTC
NA,TRBV19,TRBJ1-1,NA,CASSISSPGGGKNTEAFF,TGTGCCAGTAGTATATCCTCACCGGGGGGGGGTAAGAACACTGAAGCTTTCTTT
few,TRBV6-5,TRBJ2-5,TRBD1,CASSSPGGEETQYF,TGTGCCAGCAGTTCCCCAGGGGGCGAAGAGACCCAGTACTTC
NA,TRBV7-2,TRBJ1-5,NA,CASSLVLGNAQPQHF,TGTGCCAGCAGCTTAGTTTTGGGGAACGCTCAGCCCCAGCATTTT
NA,TRBV10-3,TRBJ2-1,TRBD2,CAISEAGLAGQHNEQFF,TGTGCCATCAGTGAGGCGGGACTAGCGGGACAACACAATGAGCAGTTCTTC
NA,TRBV29-1,TRBJ1-1,NA,CSVEGPREAFF,TGCAGCGTTGAAGGGCCGCGGGAAGCTTTCTTT
once,TRBV28,TRBJ2-7,TRBD2,CASSLAGLAGPNYEQYF,TGTGCCAGCAGTTTAGCCGGACTAGCGGGACCCAACTACGAGCAGTACTTC
once,TRBV19,TRBJ2-3,TRBD1,CASSITGGWDTQYF,TGTGCCAGTAGTATAACAGGGGGCTGGGATACGCAGTATTTT
NA,TRBV6-5,TRBJ1-1,TRBD1,CASKYAGTGNGEAFF,TGTGCCAGCAAGTACGCCGGGACAGGGAACGGTGAAGCTTTCTTT
few,TRBV11-2,TRBJ2-3,TRBD2,CASSLGPGLADSSTDTQYF,TGTGCCAGCAGCTTAGGCCCGGGACTAGCGGATTCTAGCACAGATACGCAGTATTTT
NA,TRBV4-3,TRBJ2-1,NA,CASSQERLVREQFF,TGCGCCAGCAGCCAAGAGAGACTAGTTCGGGAGCAGTTCTTC
NA,TRBV25-1,TRBJ2-7,NA,CASSGNRDISYEQYF,TGTGCCAGCAGTGGGAACCGGGACATCTCCTACGAGCAGTACTTC
once,TRBV19,TRBJ1-6,NA,CASRTAVSSYNSPLHF,TGTGCCAGTCGGACAGCTGTTAGCTCCTATAATTCACCCCTCCACTTT
NA,TRBV9,TRBJ1-6,NA,CASSSQGRGSSPLHF,TGTGCCAGCAGCTCCCAGGGTCGTGGTTCTTCACCCCTCCACTTT
NA,TRBV5-4,TRBJ2-1,TRBD2,CASSFTSGTVNEQFF,TGTGCCAGCAGCTTTACTAGCGGGACAGTCAATGAGCAGTTCTTC